This T cell receptor beta chain was retrieved from a study of immune cell composition in non-small cell lung cancer. Points from the study as a whole: Squamous lung tumours showed higher top 10 clone scores and clonality than adenocarcinomas. Smoking pack-years did not significantly correlate with tumour TCR-beta clonality. Tumour-associated clones >0.5% occurred in approximately 34% of adenocarcinomas, approximately 79% of squamous. Shared sequences between tumour-reactive and dominant in vivo clones were not proven.

The repertoire was sequenced with immunoSEQ multiplex PCR; TCRdb's copy has only in-frame clones and lacks some. This sample yields some 2,500 clones, of which nearly 80% are seen a single time; about 10% belongs to the top ten. About this clone: Antigen specificity is unknown.

Sample: lung tumor tissue. The receptor was isolated from a human donor with non-small cell lung cancer.

CDR3 loop: CASRASGRSTGELFF. DNA for the CDR3: TGTGCCAGCAGGGCTAGCGGGAGGAGCACCGGGGAGCTGTTTTTT. The chain carries TRBV7-2 and TRBJ2-2, with 11 bases fitting TRBD2. CDR3 length: 15 amino acids. Trimming at V came to 6 bases and at J to 4 bases, leaving 4 bases not matched to a gene. Looked up from germline, CDR1 is SGHTA and CDR2 is FQGNSA.